The clone carrying this T cell receptor (beta chain) showed up just a few times. The antigen remains undetermined. The data are from a study of T cell repertoires in cytomegalovirus infection. Study-level information: HLA-B-restricted CMV epitopes that are well studied, plus recently identified HLA-C-restricted ones, were used by the study. An indication of both CMV infection and matching HLA type came from public TCR beta signatures. Study-wide results and caveats: The cumulative frequency of public TCR beta families identified carriers of CMV plus the relevant HLA. HLA-C-restricted TCR beta clonotypes specific for CMV led the ex vivo response.

Each CDR3 protein is one row after TCRdb ran MiXCR on the reads. The sample has about 830,000 distinct CDR3 sequences; about 33% are singletons. CDR3 size: 16 residues. The V gene's germline CDR1 is PRHDT and CDR2 FYEKMQ (reference sequence). V lost 2 bases and J 5 bases, leaving 18 bases between the germline ends. This TCR was sampled from a human donor in good health (CMV status not recorded). Some clones in this sample may be carry-over from other donors' samples. The V and J genes are TRBV13 and TRBJ1-1; D perhaps matches TRBD1 (6 bases). Sample: cultured CD8+ T cells from PBMCs, taken from culture after CMV antigen stimulation. In DNA, the CDR3 is TGTGCCAGCAGCTTAAATACGGGGGCGAGGAGGACTGAAGCTTTCTTT. It codes for CASSLNTGARRTEAFF. The full variable domain, rest sourced from reference TRBV13 and TRBJ1-1, is AAGVIQSPRHLIKEKRETATLKCYPIPRHDTVYWYQQGPGQDPQFLISFYEKMQSDKGSIPDRFSAQQFSDYHSELNMSSLELGDSALYFCASSLNTGARRTEAFFGQGTRLTVV.